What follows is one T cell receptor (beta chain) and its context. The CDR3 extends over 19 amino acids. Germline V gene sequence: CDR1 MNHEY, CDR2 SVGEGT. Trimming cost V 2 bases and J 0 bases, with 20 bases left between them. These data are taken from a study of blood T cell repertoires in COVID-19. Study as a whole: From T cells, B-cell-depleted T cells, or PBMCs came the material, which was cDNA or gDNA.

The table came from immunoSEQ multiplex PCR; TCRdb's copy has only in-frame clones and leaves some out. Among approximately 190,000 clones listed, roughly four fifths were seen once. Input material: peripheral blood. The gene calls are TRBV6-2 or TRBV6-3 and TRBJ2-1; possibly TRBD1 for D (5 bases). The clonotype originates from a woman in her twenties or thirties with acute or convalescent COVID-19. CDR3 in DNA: TGTGCCAGCAGTTACCGTACCGAGACAGAGATAAGCTCCTACAATGAGCAGTTCTTC. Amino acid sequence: CASSYRTETEISSYNEQFF.